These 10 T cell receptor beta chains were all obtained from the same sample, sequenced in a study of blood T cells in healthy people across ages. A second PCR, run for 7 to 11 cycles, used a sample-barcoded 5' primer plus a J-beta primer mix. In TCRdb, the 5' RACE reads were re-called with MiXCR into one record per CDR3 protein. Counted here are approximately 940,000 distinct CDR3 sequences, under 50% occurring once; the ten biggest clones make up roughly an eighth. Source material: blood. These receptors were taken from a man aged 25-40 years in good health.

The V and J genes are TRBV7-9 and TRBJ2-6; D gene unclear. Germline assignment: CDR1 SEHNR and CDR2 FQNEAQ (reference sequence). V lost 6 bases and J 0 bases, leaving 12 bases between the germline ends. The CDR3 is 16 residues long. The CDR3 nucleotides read TGTGCCAGCAGTTTCTACCAGGTCTCTGGGGCCAACGTCCTGACTTTC. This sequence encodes CASSFYQVSGANVLTF.

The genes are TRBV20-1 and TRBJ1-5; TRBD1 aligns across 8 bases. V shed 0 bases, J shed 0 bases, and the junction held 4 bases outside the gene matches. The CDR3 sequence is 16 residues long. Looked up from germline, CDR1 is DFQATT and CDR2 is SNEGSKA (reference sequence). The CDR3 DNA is TGCAGTGCTAGAGATCAGGGGGCGGTTAGCAATCAGCCCCAGCATTTT. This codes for CSARDQGAVSNQPQHF.

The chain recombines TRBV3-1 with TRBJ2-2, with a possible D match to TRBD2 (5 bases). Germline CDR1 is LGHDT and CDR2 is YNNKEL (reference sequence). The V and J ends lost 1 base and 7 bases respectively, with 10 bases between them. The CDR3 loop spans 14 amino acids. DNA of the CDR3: TGTGCCAGCAGCCAAGTCGGGATTGGCGGGGAGCTGTTTTTT. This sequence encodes CASSQVGIGGELFF.

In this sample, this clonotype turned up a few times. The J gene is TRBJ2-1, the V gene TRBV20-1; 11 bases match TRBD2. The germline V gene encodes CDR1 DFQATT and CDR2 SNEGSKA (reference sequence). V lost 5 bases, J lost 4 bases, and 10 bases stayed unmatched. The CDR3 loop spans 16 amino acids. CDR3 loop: CSAGSMTSGTYNEQFF. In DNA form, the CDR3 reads TGCAGTGCTGGATCCATGACTAGCGGGACTTACAATGAGCAGTTCTTC.

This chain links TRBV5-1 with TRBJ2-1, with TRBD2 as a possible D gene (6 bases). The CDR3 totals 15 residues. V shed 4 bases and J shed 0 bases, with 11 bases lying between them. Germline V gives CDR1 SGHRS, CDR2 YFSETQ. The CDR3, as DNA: TGCGCCAGCAGCCAAAGCGGGCCCTCCTACAATGAGCAGTTCTTC. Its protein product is CASSQSGPSYNEQFF.

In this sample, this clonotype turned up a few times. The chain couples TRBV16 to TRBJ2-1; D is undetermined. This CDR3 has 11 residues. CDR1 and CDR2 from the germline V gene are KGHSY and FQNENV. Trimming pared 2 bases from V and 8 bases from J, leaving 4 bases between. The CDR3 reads CASSQSYEQFF. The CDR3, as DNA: TGTGCCAGCAGCCAAAGCTATGAGCAGTTCTTC.

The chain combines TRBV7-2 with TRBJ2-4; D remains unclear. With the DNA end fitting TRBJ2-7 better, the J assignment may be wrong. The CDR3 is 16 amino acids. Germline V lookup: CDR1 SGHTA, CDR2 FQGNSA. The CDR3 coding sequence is TGTGCCAGCAGCCCCGCCCTTGGCAGGTTCCCCCCCGAGCAGTACTTC. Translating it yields CASSPALGRFPPEQYF.

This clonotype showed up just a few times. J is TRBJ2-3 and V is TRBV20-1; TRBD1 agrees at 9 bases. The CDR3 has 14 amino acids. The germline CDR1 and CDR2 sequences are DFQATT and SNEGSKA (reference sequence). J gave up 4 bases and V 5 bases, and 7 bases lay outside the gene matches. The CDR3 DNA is TGCAGTGCTTGGGACAGGGTATCGTCAGATACGCAGTATTTT. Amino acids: CSAWDRVSSDTQYF.

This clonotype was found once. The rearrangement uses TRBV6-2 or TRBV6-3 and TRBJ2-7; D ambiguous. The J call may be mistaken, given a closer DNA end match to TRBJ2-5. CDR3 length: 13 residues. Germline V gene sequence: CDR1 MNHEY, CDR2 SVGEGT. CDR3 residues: CASSQNAVGTQYF. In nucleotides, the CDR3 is TGTGCCAGCAGTCAGAACGCTGTAGGGACCCAGTACTTC.

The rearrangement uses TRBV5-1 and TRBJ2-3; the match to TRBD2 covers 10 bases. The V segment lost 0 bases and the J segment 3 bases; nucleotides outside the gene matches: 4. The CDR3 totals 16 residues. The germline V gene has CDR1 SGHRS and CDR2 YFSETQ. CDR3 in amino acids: CASSLAELAGTDTQYF. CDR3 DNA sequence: TGCGCCAGCAGCTTGGCCGAACTAGCGGGGACAGATACGCAGTATTTT.